This TCR beta chain comes out of a study of cytomegalovirus exposure and HLA in healthy donors. Primers: 60 Vbeta forward and 13 Jbeta reverse. The assay was immunoSEQ multiplex PCR, and TCRdb's table has in-frame clones only and misses some. The sample lists some 200,000 clones, approximately 80% occurring once. Looked up from germline, CDR1 is LNHDA and CDR2 is SQIVND (reference sequence). This CDR3 region has 14 residues. Specimen: PBMCs. This sequence was found in a woman aged 40 to 55 in good health and CMV-seronegative. The rearrangement joins TRBV19 to TRBJ2-5; TRBD2 agrees at 9 bases. CDR3 in DNA: TGTGCAAGTGGCGCGGGGGGGCCAGGAGAGACCCAGTACTTC. It yields the protein CASGAGGPGETQYF.